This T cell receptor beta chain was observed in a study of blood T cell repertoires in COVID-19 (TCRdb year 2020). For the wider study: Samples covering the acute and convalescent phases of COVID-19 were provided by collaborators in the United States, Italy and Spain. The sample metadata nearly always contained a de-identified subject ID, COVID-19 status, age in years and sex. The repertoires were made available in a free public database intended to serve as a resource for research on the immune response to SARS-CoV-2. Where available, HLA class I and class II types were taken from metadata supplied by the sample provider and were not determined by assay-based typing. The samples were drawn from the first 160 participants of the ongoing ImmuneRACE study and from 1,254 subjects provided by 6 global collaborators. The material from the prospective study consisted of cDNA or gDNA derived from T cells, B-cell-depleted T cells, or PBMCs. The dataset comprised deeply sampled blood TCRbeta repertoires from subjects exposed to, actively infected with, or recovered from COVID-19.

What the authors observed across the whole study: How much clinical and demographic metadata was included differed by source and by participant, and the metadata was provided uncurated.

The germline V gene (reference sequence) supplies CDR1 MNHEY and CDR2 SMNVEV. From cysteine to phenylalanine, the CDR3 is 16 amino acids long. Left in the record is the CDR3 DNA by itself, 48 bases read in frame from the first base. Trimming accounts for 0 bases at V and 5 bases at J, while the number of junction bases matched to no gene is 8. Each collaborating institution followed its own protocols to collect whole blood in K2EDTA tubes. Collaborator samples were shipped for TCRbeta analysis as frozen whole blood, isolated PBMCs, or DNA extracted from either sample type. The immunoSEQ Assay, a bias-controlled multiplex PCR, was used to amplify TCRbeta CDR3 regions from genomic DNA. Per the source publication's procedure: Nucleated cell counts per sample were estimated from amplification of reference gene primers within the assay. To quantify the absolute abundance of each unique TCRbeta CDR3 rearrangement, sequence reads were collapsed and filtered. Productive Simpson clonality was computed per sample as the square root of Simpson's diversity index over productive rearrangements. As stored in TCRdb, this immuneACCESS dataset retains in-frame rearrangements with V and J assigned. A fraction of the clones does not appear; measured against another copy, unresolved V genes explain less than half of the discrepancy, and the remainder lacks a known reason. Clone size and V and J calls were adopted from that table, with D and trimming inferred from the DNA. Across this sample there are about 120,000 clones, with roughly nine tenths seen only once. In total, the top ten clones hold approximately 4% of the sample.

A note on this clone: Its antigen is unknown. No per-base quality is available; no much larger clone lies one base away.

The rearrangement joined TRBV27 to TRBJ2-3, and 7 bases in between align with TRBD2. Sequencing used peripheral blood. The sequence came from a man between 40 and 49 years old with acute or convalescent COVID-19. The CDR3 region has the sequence CASSLSLLATLDTQYF. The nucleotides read TGTGCCAGCAGTTTATCCCTACTAGCGACGTTAGATACGCAGTATTTT.